The present TCR beta chain was sequenced within a study of beta chain features in type 1 diabetes. Whole-study findings and limits: The naive, central memory and Treg TCRB repertoires showed an apparent similarity that was greater among patients than among healthy donors. VDJ junctions from patients with type 1 diabetes contained fewer insertions and more deletions.

Per donor, one heparinised blood draw averaged around 0.12 L. On this clone: Its antigen is currently unknown.

The whole isolated RNA underwent reverse transcription, so sequencing captured expressed TCRB transcripts. Several million reads on average were seen across naive, central memory and regulatory T cell samples. The method was immunoSEQ multiplex PCR; TCRdb's version includes in-frame clones alone and lacks a portion of them. Seen here are hundreds of thousands of clones, over 9.5% observed once, and the top ten hold around 0.02%. V lost 0 bases, J lost 3 bases, and 3 bases stayed unmatched. Per the germline V gene, CDR1 is SGHTA and CDR2 is FQGTGA. The CDR3 runs 16 residues. This clonotype was obtained from a man in his late teens or twenties in good health. Sequencing input: naive CD4+ T cells from blood. This chain joins TRBV7-3 and TRBJ2-5; 11 bases match TRBD1. The CDR3 spells CASSLTGQGAKETQYF. DNA of the CDR3: TGTGCCAGCAGCTTAACCGGACAGGGGGCGAAAGAGACCCAGTACTTC.